Listed below are T cell receptor beta chains from one sample, sequenced in a study of sequential checkpoint blockade in melanoma. TCRdb's table, derived via immunoSEQ multiplex PCR, lists solely in-frame clones and lacks some. The table records some 20,000 clones, roughly four fifths of them present only once. The source was CD8+ T cells sorted from blood (inferred from file names), collected from a patient given nivolumab and ipilimumab in sequence. The receptors derive from a human donor with melanoma. Both conserved end residues are part of each CDR3. Fields, in order: clone size, D gene, J gene, V gene, CDR3 protein, CDR3 DNA. The D gene is left open where the match is weak. Clone size is given for some rows only: seen once, a few or many times, or a class if the clone is expanded.

>-|TRBD1|TRBJ2-7|TRBV27
CASSDRGNEQYF
TGTGCCAGCAGCGACAGGGGCAACGAGCAGTACTTC
>-|TRBD1|TRBJ2-1|TRBV7-9
CASSPRAGQGAYEQFF
TGTGCCAGCAGCCCGCGAGCGGGACAGGGGGCCTATGAGCAGTTCTTC
>-|-|TRBJ2-2|TRBV9
CASSVVEDTGELFF
TGTGCCAGCAGCGTAGTAGAGGACACCGGGGAGCTGTTTTTT
>once|TRBD2|TRBJ2-1|TRBV27
CASSLRTSYNEQFF
TGTGCCAGCAGTTTAAGGACTAGTTACAATGAGCAGTTCTTC
>once|-|TRBJ2-1|TRBV2
CASRDIQGGYFTSEQFF
TGTGCCAGCAGAGATATACAGGGGGGGTATTTCACAAGTGAGCAGTTCTTC
>-|TRBD1|TRBJ1-1|TRBV30
CAWTHNGQDEAFF
TGTGCCTGGACCCACAACGGACAGGATGAAGCTTTCTTT
>few|-|TRBJ2-7|TRBV6-1
CASNGTLGAYEQYF
TGTGCCAGCAATGGGACTCTAGGAGCCTACGAGCAGTACTTC
>-|TRBD1|TRBJ1-2|TRBV5-1
CASSSETGPTNYGYTF
TGCGCCAGCAGTTCAGAGACAGGGCCAACTAACTATGGCTACACCTTC
>-|TRBD2|TRBJ2-1|TRBV7-9
CASSGWTSGVRNEQFF
TGTGCCAGCAGCGGATGGACTAGCGGGGTCCGCAATGAGCAGTTCTTC
>-|TRBD1|TRBJ1-2|TRBV5-6
CASSSDLGPGGLYGYTF
TGTGCCAGCAGCTCCGACCTAGGGCCAGGGGGCCTCTATGGCTACACCTTC
>few|TRBD1|TRBJ2-7|TRBV4-3
CASSQGGTGGYEQYF
TGCGCCAGCAGCCAAGGAGGGACAGGGGGCTACGAGCAGTACTTC
>-|TRBD2|TRBJ2-2|TRBV9
CASSPRGARGTGELFF
TGTGCCAGCAGCCCGCGGGGGGCCAGGGGCACCGGGGAGCTGTTTTTT
>-|TRBD1|TRBJ1-1|TRBV27
CASRPTVPRQGRRAFF
TGTGCCAGCAGACCTACTGTACCGCGACAGGGTCGTAGAGCTTTCTTT
>-|TRBD1|TRBJ2-7|TRBV29-1
CSVEGPRGYEQYF
TGCAGCGTTGAAGGGCCCAGGGGGTACGAGCAGTACTTC
>-|-|TRBJ2-1|TRBV6-1
CAYGRGGWEQFF
TGTGCCTATGGCAGGGGAGGGTGGGAGCAGTTCTTC
>few|TRBD1|TRBJ1-4|TRBV7-9
CASSTTGLEKLFF
TGTGCCAGCAGCACGACAGGGCTGGAAAAACTGTTTTTT
>-|TRBD1|TRBJ1-2|TRBV27
CASSLAIGTAGYTF
TGTGCCAGCAGTTTGGCGATAGGGACAGCTGGCTACACCTTC
>once|-|TRBJ1-2|TRBV13
CASSLGVDSLYGYTF
TGTGCCAGCAGCTTAGGGGTCGACAGTCTCTATGGCTACACCTTC
>once|TRBD1|TRBJ1-5|TRBV27
CASSTTGVQPQHF
TGTGCCAGCAGTACGACAGGGGTTCAGCCCCAGCATTTT
>-|TRBD2|TRBJ2-1|TRBV6-5
CASSYSGLAGTEQFF
TGTGCCAGCAGTTACTCGGGACTAGCGGGCACTGAGCAGTTCTTC
>medium-sized|TRBD1|TRBJ1-1|TRBV28
CASSPDRANTEAFF
TGTGCCAGCAGTCCTGACAGGGCGAACACTGAAGCTTTCTTT
>-|-|TRBJ2-1|TRBV6-5
CASSFTGSGYNEQFF
TGTGCCAGCAGTTTCACAGGTTCCGGGTACAATGAGCAGTTCTTC
>-|TRBD1|TRBJ1-1|TRBV4-2
CASSQLRLQGLGEAFF
TGTGCCAGCAGCCAACTCCGCCTACAGGGGTTAGGTGAAGCTTTCTTT
>few|-|TRBJ2-1|TRBV4-3
CASSQSDSGWHNEQFF
TGCGCCAGCAGCCAATCTGACAGTGGATGGCACAATGAGCAGTTCTTC
>-|TRBD1|TRBJ2-1|TRBV11-3
CASSSDRDHSYNEQFF
TGTGCCAGCAGCTCGGACAGGGATCACTCCTACAATGAGCAGTTCTTC
>-|TRBD2|TRBJ2-7|TRBV5-1
CASSEEVAGGPGYEQYF
TGCGCCAGCAGCGAGGAGGTAGCGGGGGGGCCGGGGTACGAGCAGTACTTC
>-|TRBD1|TRBJ1-1|TRBV7-9
CASSPRTPDRGLSQAFF
TGTGCCAGCAGCCCCCGAACCCCGGACAGGGGGCTGAGTCAAGCTTTCTTT
>-|TRBD2|TRBJ2-3|TRBV2
CASRGLAGAYTDTQYF
TGTGCCAGCAGAGGACTAGCGGGGGCCTACACAGATACGCAGTATTTT
>-|-|TRBJ1-5|TRBV28
CASSLRAGNQPQHF
TGTGCCAGCAGTTTAAGGGCAGGGAATCAGCCCCAGCATTTT
>-|TRBD1|TRBJ2-7|TRBV19
CASSVSAGTGVYEQYF
TGTGCCAGTAGTGTTAGCGCCGGGACAGGGGTGTACGAGCAGTACTTC
>few|-|TRBJ1-1|TRBV27
CASSLLGGTEAFF
TGTGCCAGCAGTTTACTAGGGGGCACTGAAGCTTTCTTT
>once|-|TRBJ1-3|TRBV4-3
CASGAASSGNTIYF
TGCGCCAGCGGCGCGGCGAGCTCTGGAAACACCATATATTTT
>-|-|TRBJ1-4|TRBV9
CASSADSDSTNEKLFF
TGTGCCAGCAGCGCTGACAGCGACTCAACTAATGAAAAACTGTTTTTT
>-|TRBD1|TRBJ2-2|TRBV5-1
CASSFSAGGVNTGELFF
TGCGCCAGCAGCTTTTCTGCAGGGGGAGTTAACACCGGGGAGCTGTTTTTT
>-|TRBD1|TRBJ1-6|TRBV2
CASSWDRDSPLHF
TGTGCCAGCAGTTGGGACAGGGATTCACCCCTCCACTTT
>medium-sized|TRBD1|TRBJ2-1|TRBV5-6
CASSLGDRSYNEQFF
TGTGCCAGCAGCTTGGGGGACAGGTCCTACAATGAGCAGTTCTTC
>-|TRBD1|TRBJ1-2|TRBV7-9
CASSLAVQGVQGYTF
TGTGCCAGCAGCTTAGCAGTACAGGGGGTACAGGGCTACACCTTC
>few|TRBD2|TRBJ2-1|TRBV7-9
CASSLLAGGINEQFF
TGTGCCAGCAGCTTACTAGCGGGGGGAATCAATGAGCAGTTCTTC
>-|-|TRBJ2-7|TRBV28
CASSRTGSYEQYF
TGTGCCAGCAGTCGGACGGGATCCTACGAGCAGTACTTC
>-|-|TRBJ2-1|TRBV19
CASSISAGRHYNEQFF
TGTGCCAGTAGTATTTCGGCAGGCCGTCATTACAATGAGCAGTTCTTC
>-|-|TRBJ2-7|TRBV6-1
CASSDFPEDGRRGYEQYF
TGTGCCAGCAGTGATTTTCCCGAGGACGGACGACGGGGCTACGAGCAGTACTTC
>medium-sized|-|TRBJ1-1|TRBV2
CASSGLVTEAFF
TGTGCCAGCAGTGGCTTAGTGACTGAAGCTTTCTTT
>-|TRBD1|TRBJ2-2|TRBV10-3
CAIRQGGNTGELFF
TGTGCCATCAGACAGGGGGGGAACACCGGGGAGCTGTTTTTT
>-|-|TRBJ1-1|TRBV6-5
CASRRGPNTEAFF
TGTGCCAGCAGGCGGGGGCCGAACACTGAAGCTTTCTTT
>-|-|TRBJ2-7|TRBV6-1
CASGEWEQYF
TGTGCCAGTGGGGAGTGGGAGCAGTACTTC
>-|TRBD1|TRBJ1-5|TRBV4-2
CASSQFDRGDQPQHF
TGTGCCAGCAGCCAGTTTGACAGGGGGGATCAGCCCCAGCATTTT
>-|TRBD1|TRBJ1-2|TRBV30
CAWSVLGTGGDGYTF
TGTGCCTGGAGTGTACTTGGGACAGGGGGCGATGGCTACACCTTC
>-|-|TRBJ2-7|TRBV7-9
CASSQDISYEQYF
TGTGCCAGCAGCCAGGACATCTCCTACGAGCAGTACTTC